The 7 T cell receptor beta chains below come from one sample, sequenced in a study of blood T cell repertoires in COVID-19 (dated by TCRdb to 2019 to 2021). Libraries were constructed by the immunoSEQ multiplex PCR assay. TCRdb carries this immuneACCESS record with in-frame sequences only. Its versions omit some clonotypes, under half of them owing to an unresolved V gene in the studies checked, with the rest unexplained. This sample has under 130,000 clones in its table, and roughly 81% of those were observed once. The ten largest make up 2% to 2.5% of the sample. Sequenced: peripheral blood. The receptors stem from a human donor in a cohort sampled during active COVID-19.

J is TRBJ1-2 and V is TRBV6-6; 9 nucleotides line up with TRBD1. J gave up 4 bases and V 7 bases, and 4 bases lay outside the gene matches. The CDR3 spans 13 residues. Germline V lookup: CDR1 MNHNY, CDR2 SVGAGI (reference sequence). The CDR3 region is CASNRDRVYGYTF. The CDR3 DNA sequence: TGTGCCAGCAATAGGGACAGGGTCTATGGCTACACCTTC.

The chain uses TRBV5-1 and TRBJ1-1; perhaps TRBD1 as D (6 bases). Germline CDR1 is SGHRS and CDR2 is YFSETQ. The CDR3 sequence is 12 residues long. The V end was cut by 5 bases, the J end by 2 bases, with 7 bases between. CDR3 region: CASSGGNTEAFF. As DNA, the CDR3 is TGCGCCAGCAGTGGGGGCAACACTGAAGCTTTCTTT.

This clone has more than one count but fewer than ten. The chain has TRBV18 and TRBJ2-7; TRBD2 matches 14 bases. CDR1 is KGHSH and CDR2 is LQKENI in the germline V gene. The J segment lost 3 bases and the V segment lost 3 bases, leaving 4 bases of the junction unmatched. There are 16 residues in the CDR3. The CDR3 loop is CASSPLGTSGSYEQYF. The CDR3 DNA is TGTGCCAGCTCACCCTTAGGGACTAGCGGGAGCTACGAGCAGTACTTC.

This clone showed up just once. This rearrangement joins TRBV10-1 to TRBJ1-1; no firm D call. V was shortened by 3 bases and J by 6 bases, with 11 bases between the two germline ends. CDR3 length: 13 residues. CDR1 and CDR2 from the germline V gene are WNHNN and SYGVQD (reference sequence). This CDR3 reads CASSEAGDAEAFF. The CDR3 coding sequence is TGCGCCAGCAGTGAAGCGGGAGACGCTGAAGCTTTCTTT.

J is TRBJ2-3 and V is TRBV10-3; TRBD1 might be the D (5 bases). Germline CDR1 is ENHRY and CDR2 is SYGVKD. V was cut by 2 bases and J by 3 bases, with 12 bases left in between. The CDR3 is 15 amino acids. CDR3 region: CAISETGRITDTQYF. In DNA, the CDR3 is TGTGCCATCAGTGAGACAGGCCGAATAACAGATACGCAGTATTTT.

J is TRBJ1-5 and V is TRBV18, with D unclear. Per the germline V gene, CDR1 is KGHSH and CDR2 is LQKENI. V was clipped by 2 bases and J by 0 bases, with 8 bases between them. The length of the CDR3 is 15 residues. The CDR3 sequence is CASSPAGNSNQPQHF. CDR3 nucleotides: TGTGCCAGCTCACCAGCGGGAAATAGCAATCAGCCCCAGCATTTT.

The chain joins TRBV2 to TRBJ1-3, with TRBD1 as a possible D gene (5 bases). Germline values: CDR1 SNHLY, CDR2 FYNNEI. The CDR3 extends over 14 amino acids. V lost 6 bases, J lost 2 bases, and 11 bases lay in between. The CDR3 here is CASRAAGAGNTIYF. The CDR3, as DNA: TGTGCCAGCAGAGCCGCGGGGGCTGGAAACACCATATATTTT.